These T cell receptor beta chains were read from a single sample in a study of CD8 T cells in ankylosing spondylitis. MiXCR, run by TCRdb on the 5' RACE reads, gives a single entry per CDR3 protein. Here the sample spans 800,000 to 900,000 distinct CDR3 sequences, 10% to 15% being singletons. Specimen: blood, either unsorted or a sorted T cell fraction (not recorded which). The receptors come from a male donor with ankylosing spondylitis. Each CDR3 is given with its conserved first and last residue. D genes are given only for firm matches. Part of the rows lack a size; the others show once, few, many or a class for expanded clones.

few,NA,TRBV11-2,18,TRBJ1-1,CASSPQWGIGPKNTEAFF,TGTGCCAGCAGCCCTCAGTGGGGTATTGGGCCAAAGAACACTGAAGCTTTCTTT
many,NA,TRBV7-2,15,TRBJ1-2,CASSQITGTNYGYTF,TGTGCCAGCAGCCAAATTACCGGGACTAACTATGGCTACACCTTC
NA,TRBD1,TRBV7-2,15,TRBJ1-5,CASSATPGQVQPQHF,TGTGCCAGCAGCGCCACCCCGGGACAGGTACAGCCCCAGCATTTT
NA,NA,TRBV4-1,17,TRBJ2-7,CASSPTVGQVGGYEQYF,TGCGCCAGCAGCCCTACTGTCGGACAGGTCGGGGGCTACGAGCAGTACTTC
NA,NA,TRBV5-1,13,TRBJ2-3,CASSRNREDTQYF,TGCGCCAGCAGCCGCAACAGGGAAGATACGCAGTATTTT
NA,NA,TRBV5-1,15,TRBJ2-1,CASSFVQNSYNEQFF,TGCGCCAGCAGCTTTGTCCAGAACTCCTACAATGAGCAGTTCTTC
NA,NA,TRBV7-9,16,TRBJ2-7,CASSLYAGTFTYEQYF,TGTGCCAGCAGCTTATACGCCGGGACTTTTACCTACGAGCAGTACTTC
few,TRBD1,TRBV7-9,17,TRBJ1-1,CASSPLRLGQGATEAFF,TGTGCCAGCAGCCCTCTTCGGTTGGGACAGGGGGCGACTGAAGCTTTCTTT
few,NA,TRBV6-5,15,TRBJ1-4,CASSSPRGINEKLFF,TGTGCCAGCAGTTCCCCTCGCGGGATTAATGAAAAACTGTTTTTT
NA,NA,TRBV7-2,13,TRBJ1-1,CAISPQVNTEAFF,TGTGCCATCAGCCCGCAGGTGAACACTGAAGCTTTCTTT
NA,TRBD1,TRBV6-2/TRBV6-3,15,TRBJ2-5,CASSYGTGVGKTQYF,TGTGCCAGCAGTTACGGGACAGGGGTAGGAAAGACCCAGTACTTC
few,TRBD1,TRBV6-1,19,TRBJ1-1,CASSSTSGTGGLYITEAFF,TGTGCCAGCAGCTCCACGTCCGGGACAGGGGGTTTATATATTACTGAAGCTTTCTTT
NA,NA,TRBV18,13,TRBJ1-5,CASSPDVSQPQHF,TGTGCCAGCTCACCAGACGTAAGTCAGCCCCAGCATTTT
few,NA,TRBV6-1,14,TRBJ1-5,CASVSITFNQPQHF,TGTGCCAGCGTCTCCATCACATTCAATCAGCCCCAGCATTTT
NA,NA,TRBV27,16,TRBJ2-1,CASSLSVVGGLHEQFF,TGTGCCAGCAGCCTTTCAGTGGTTGGGGGGTTGCATGAGCAGTTCTTC
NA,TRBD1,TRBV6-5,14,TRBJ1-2,CASSYGDRGYGYTF,TGTGCCAGCAGTTACGGGGACAGGGGGTATGGCTACACCTTC
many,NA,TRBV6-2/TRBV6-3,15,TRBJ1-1,CASSRTSDGSTEAFF,TGTGCCAGCAGCCGTACCTCGGACGGGAGCACTGAAGCTTTCTTT
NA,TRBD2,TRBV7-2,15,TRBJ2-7,CASSPTSGLTYEQYF,TGTGCCAGCAGTCCAACTAGCGGCCTAACCTACGAGCAGTACTTC
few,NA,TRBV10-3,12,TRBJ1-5,CAISHSNQPQHF,TGTGCCATCAGTCATAGCAATCAGCCCCAGCATTTT
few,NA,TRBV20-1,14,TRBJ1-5,CSARTDKTLQPQHF,TGCAGTGCTAGAACGGACAAGACCCTACAGCCCCAGCATTTT
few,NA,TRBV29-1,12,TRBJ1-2,CSVEAGFSGYTF,TGCAGCGTTGAAGCGGGATTCAGTGGCTACACCTTC
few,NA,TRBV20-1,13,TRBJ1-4,CSASDPSLEKLFF,TGCAGTGCCAGCGATCCTTCACTAGAAAAACTGTTTTTT
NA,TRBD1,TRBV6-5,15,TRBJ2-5,CASSYRGQGSETQYF,TGTGCCAGCAGTTACAGGGGGCAGGGAAGCGAGACCCAGTACTTC
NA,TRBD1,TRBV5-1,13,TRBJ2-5,CASSEGTAETQYF,TGCGCCAGCAGCGAAGGGACAGCAGAGACCCAGTACTTC
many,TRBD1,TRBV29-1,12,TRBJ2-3,CSGGQGTDTQYF,TGCAGCGGTGGACAGGGGACAGATACGCAGTATTTT
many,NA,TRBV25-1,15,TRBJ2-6,CASSEGGSGANVLTF,TGTGCCAGCAGTGAAGGGGGGTCTGGGGCCAACGTCCTGACTTTC
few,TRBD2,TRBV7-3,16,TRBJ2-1,CASSNYMLAANNEQFF,TGTGCCAGCAGCAATTATATGCTAGCGGCTAACAATGAGCAGTTCTTC
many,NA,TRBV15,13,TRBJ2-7,CATSTDRIYEQYF,TGTGCCACCAGCACCGACCGTATCTACGAGCAGTACTTC
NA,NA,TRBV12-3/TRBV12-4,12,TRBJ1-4,CASSLGQTELFF,TGTGCCAGCAGTTTAGGACAGACAGAACTGTTTTTT
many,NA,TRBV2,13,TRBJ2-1,CASEAPLHNEQFF,TGTGCCAGCGAGGCACCGCTTCACAATGAGCAGTTCTTC
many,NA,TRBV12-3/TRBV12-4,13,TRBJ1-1,CASSLSEETEAFF,TGTGCCAGCAGTCTTTCGGAGGAGACTGAAGCTTTCTTT
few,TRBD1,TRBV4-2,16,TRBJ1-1,CAATPGQGLTDTEAFF,TGTGCCGCAACACCGGGACAGGGGCTTACGGATACTGAAGCTTTCTTT
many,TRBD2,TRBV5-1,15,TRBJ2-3,CASSLTWGGTDTQYF,TGCGCCAGCAGCTTGACGTGGGGGGGGACAGATACGCAGTATTTT
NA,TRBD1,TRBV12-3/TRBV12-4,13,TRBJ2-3,CASRRSGQRTQYF,TGTGCCAGCAGAAGATCGGGACAGAGGACGCAGTATTTT
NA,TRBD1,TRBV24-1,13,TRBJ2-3,CATRGQGKDTQYF,TGTGCCACCCGCGGACAGGGCAAAGATACGCAGTATTTT
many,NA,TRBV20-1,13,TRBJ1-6,CSARVQLNSPLHF,TGCAGTGCTAGAGTTCAGCTGAATTCACCCCTCCACTTT